The clone carrying this TCR beta chain has a count of ten or more. Its target is unknown. Trimming pared 6 bases from V and 4 bases from J, leaving 19 bases between. Germline V CDR1 and CDR2: LNHDA, SQIVND (reference sequence). The CDR3 totals 17 residues. The study amplified TCR beta CDR3 regions using RNA transcripts. Following a first-round RT-PCR that used HTBI primers, a second-round multiplex PCR was carried out. In TCRdb, the multiplex PCR reads were re-called with MiXCR into one record per CDR3 protein. The sample has more than 550,000 distinct CDR3 sequences; about two fifths are singletons. This record comes from a study of Graves' ophthalmopathy and Graves' hyperthyroidism. Study-wide points: Ophthalmopathy progression cases were predicted by the model with 60% to 71% sensitivity and 72.22% specificity.

Researchers turned away patients with other autoimmune diseases, uncontrolled infections, pregnancy or lactation. The TCR sequence derives from an adult man with Graves' ophthalmopathy. The chain has TRBV19 and TRBJ2-6; D unresolved. Sequenced sample: peripheral blood. CDR3: CASSPLTTWRGANVLTF. CDR3 in DNA: TGTGCCAGTAGCCCCCTCACGACCTGGCGGGGGGCCAACGTCCTGACTTTC. The whole variable domain, filled in from reference TRBV19 and TRBJ2-6, reads DGGITQSPKYLFRKEGQNVTLSCEQNLNHDAMYWYRQDPGQGLRLIYYSQIVNDFQKGDIAEGYSVSREKKESFPLTVTSAQKNPTAFYLCASSPLTTWRGANVLTFGAGSRLTVL.